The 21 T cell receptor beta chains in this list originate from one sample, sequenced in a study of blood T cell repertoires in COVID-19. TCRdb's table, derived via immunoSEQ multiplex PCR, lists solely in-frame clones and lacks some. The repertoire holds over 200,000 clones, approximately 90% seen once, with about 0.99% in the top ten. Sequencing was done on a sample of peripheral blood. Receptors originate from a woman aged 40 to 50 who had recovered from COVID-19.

The CDR3 DNA reads as TGTGCCACCAGTGTGGGAGTAGCGGGGGGCCAAGAGACCCAGTACTTC. Encoded protein: CATSVGVAGGQETQYF. This rearrangement joins TRBV24-1 to TRBJ2-5, with 10 bases that match TRBD2. CDR1 is KGHDR, CDR2 SFDVKD, per germline. This CDR3 contains 16 residues. After removal of 5 bases from V and 1 base from J, the junction contained 6 bases not matched to a gene.

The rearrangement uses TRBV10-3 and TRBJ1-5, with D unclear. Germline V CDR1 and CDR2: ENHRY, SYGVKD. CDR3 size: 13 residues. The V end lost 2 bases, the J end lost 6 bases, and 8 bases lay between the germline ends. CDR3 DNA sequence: TGTGCCATCAGTGAGCGGGAGGGTCAGCCCCAGCATTTT. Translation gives CAISEREGQPQHF.

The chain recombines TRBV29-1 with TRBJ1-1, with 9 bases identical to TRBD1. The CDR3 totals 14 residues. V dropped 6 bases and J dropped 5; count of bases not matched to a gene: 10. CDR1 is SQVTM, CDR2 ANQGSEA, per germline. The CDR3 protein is CSVSRTGEGTEAFF. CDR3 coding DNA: TGCAGCGTCTCCAGGACAGGGGAGGGGACTGAAGCTTTCTTT.

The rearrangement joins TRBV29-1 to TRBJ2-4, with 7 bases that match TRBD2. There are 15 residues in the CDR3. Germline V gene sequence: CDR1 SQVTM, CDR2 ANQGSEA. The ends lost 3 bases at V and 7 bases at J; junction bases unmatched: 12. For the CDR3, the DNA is TGCAGCGTTGAGGTGTCCGCGGGGGAAAGGAACATTCAGTACTTC. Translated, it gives CSVEVSAGERNIQYF.

The CDR3 loop reads CASRPPRGSGNTIYF. The CDR3, as DNA: TGTGCCAGCAGACCCCCCCGGGGGAGTGGAAACACCATATATTTT. J is TRBJ1-3 and V is TRBV6-5, with D possibly matching TRBD1 (5 bases). The CDR3 is 15 residues long. Germline V gene sequence: CDR1 MNHEY, CDR2 SVGAGI. The ends were cut back, 6 bases at V and 3 bases at J, with 15 bases in the middle.

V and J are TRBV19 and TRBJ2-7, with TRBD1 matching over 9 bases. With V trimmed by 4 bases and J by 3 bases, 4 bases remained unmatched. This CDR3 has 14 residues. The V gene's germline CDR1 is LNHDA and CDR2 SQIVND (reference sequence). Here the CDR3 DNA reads TGTGCCAGTAGTAGGGGACAGGGAGTCTACGAGCAGTACTTC. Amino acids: CASSRGQGVYEQYF.

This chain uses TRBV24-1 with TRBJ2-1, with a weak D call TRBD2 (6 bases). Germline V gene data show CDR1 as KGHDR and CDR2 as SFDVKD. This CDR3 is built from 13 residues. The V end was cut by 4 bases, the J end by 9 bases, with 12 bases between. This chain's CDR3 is CATSETGLREQFF. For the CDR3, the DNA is TGTGCCACCAGTGAGACGGGACTCCGTGAGCAGTTCTTC.

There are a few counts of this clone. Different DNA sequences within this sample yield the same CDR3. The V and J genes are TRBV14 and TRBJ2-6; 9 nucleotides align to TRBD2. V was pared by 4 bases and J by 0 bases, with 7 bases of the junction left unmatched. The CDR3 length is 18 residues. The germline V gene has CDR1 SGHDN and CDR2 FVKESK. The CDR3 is CASSRAGGFGSGANVLTF. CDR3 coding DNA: TGTGCCAGCAGCCGAGCGGGAGGCTTCGGCTCTGGGGCCAACGTCCTGACTTTC.

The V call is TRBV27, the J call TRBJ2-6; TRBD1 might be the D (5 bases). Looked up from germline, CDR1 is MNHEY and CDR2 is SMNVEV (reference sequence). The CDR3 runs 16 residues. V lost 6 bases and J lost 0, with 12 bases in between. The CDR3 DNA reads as TGTGCCAGCAGCCCAGACAGATACTCTGGGGCCAACGTCCTGACTTTC. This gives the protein CASSPDRYSGANVLTF. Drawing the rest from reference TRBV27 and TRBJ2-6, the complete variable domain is EAQVTQNPRYLITVTGKKLTVTCSQNMNHEYMSWYRQDPGLGLRQIYYSMNVEVTDKGDVPEGYKVSRKEKRNFPLILESPSPNQTSLYFCASSPDRYSGANVLTFGAGSRLTVL.

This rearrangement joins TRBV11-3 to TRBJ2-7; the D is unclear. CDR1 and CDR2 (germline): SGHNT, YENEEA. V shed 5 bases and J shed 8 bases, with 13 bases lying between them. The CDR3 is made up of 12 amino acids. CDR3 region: CASSPDSTQQYF. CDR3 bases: TGTGCCAGCAGCCCCGATTCCACTCAGCAGTACTTC.

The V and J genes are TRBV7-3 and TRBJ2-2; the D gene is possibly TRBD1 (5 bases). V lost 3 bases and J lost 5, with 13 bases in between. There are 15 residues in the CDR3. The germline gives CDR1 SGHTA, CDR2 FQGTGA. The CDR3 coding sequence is TGTGCCAGCAGCTTTTGGGGCAGTGGGACCGGGGAGCTGTTTTTT. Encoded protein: CASSFWGSGTGELFF.

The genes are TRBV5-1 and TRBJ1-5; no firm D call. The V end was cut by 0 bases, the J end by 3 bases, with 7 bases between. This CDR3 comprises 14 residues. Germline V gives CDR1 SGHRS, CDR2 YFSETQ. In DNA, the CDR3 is TGCGCCAGCAGCTTGGGGCACCCCAATCAGCCCCAGCATTTT. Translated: CASSLGHPNQPQHF.

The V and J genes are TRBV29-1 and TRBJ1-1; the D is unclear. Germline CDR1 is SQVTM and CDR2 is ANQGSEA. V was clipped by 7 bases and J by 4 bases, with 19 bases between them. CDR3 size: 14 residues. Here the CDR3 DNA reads TGCAGCGATCCCGGGTTTGGGCGGGGCACTGAAGCTTTCTTT. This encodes CSDPGFGRGTEAFF.

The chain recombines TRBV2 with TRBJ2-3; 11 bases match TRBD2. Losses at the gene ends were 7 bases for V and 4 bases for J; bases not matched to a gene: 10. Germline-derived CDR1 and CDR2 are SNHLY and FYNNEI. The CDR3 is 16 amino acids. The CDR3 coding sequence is TGTGCCAGCAACGGGCTAGCGGGAGGACGGGCAGATACGCAGTATTTT. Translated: CASNGLAGGRADTQYF.

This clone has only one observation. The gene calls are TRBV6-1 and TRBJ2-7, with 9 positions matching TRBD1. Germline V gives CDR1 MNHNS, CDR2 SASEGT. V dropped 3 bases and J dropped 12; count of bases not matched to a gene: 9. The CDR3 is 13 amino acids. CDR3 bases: TGTGCCAGCAGTGACGGGGGGACAGGGAGGGGGTACGTC. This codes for CASSDGGTGRGYV.

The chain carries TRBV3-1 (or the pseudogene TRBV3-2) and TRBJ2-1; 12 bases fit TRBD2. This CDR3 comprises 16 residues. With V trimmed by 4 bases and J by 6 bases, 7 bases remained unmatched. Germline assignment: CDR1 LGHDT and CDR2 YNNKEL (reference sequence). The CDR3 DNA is TGTGCCAGCAGCCCCCTAGCGGGAGGGGCCTTCAATGAGCAGTTCTTC. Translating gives CASSPLAGGAFNEQFF.

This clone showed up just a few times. The CDR3: CASQRGGPPRAVYNEQFF. In nucleotides, the CDR3 is TGTGCCAGCCAACGGGGGGGGCCGCCTCGGGCGGTCTACAATGAGCAGTTCTTC. This chain joins TRBV7-9 and TRBJ2-1, with 8 bases aligning to TRBD2. Germline V CDR1 and CDR2: SEHNR, FQNEAQ (reference sequence). With 8 bases clipped from V and 3 bases from J, the junction kept 18 bases outside the gene matches. The CDR3 has 18 residues.

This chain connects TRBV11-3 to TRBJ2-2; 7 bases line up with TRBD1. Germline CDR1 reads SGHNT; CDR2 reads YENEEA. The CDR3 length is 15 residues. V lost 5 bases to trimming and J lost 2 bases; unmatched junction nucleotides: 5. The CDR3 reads CASSPGTANTGELFF. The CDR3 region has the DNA TGTGCCAGCAGCCCCGGGACAGCCAACACCGGGGAGCTGTTTTTT.

In DNA form, the CDR3 reads TGTGCCAGCAGCCCCCCCCCAAGGGGACTCCAAGAGACCCAGTACTTC. This encodes CASSPPPRGLQETQYF. The chain joins TRBV7-2 to TRBJ2-5, with D tentatively TRBD2 (6 bases). CDR3 length: 16 amino acids. V dropped 5 bases and J dropped 1 base, with 17 bases sitting between them. The V gene's germline CDR1 is SGHTA and CDR2 FQGNSA.

The CDR3 DNA sequence: TGCAGTGCTAGTGGGGCCCAATGGGGCTACACCTTC. Translated, it gives CSASGAQWGYTF. The chain combines TRBV20-1 with TRBJ1-2; D may be TRBD1 (5 bases). CDR1 DFQATT and CDR2 SNEGSKA come from the germline V gene (reference sequence). The CDR3 is 12 amino acids. V dropped 3 bases and J dropped 8 bases, with 13 bases sitting between them.

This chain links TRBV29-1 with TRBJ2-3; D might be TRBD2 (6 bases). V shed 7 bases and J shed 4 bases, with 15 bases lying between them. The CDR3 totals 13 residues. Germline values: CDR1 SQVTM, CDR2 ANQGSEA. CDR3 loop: CSAPGGSADTQYF. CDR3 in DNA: TGCAGCGCCCCCGGGGGTTCGGCAGATACGCAGTATTTT.